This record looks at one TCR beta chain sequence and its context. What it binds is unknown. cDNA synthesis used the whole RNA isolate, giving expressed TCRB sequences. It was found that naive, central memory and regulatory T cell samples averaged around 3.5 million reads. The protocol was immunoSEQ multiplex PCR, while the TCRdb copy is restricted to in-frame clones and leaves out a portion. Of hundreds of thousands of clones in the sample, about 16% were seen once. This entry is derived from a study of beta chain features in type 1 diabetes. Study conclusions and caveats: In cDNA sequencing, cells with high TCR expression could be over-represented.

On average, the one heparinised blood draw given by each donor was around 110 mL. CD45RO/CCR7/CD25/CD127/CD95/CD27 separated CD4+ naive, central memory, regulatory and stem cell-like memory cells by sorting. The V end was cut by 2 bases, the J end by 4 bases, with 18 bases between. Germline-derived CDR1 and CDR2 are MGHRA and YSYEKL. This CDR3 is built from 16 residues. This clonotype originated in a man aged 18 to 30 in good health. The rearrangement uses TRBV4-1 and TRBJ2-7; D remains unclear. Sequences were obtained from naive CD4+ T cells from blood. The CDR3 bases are TGCGCCAGCAGCCAAAGGTGGGCACCTCGATGGTACGAGCAGTACTTC. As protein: CASSQRWAPRWYEQYF.